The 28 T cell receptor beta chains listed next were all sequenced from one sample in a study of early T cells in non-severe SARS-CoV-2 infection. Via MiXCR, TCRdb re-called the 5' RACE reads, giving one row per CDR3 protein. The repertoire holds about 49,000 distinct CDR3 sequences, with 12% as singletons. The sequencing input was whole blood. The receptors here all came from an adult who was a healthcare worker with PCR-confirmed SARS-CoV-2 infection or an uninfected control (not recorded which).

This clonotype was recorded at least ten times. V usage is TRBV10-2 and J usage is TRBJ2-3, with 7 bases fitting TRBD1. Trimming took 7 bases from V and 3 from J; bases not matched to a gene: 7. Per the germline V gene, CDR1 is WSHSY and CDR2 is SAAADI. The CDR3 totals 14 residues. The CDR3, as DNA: TGCGCCAGCAAAAACAGGGGCTCAACAGATACGCAGTATTTT. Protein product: CASKNRGSTDTQYF.

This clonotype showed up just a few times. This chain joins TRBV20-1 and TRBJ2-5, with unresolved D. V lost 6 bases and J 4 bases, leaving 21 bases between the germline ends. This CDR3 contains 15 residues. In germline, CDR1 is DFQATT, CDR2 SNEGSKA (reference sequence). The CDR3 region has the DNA TGCAGTGCCCCTCGTCCAGCCCGTCCCTCAGAGACCCAGTACTTC. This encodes CSAPRPARPSETQYF.

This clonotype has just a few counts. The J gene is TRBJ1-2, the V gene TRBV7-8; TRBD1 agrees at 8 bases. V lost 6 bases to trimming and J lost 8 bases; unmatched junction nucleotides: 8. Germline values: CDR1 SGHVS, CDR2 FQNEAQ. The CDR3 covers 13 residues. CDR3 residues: CASSLTPGGGYTF. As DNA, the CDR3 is TGTGCCAGCAGTCTTACTCCAGGGGGCGGCTACACCTTC.

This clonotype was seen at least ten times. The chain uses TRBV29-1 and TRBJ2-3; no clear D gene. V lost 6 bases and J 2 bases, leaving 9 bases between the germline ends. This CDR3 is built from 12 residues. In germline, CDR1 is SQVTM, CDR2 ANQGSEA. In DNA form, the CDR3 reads TGCAGCGTGAAAGGATACACAGATACGCAGTATTTT. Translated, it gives CSVKGYTDTQYF.

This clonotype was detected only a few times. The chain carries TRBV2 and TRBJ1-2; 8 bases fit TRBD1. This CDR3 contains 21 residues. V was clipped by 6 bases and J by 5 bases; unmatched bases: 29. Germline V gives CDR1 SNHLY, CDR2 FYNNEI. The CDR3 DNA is TGTGCCAGCAGCCGTGGGACTGGTACCGGATCACCCGGACAGGGAGGGTATGGCTACACCTTC. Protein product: CASSRGTGTGSPGQGGYGYTF.

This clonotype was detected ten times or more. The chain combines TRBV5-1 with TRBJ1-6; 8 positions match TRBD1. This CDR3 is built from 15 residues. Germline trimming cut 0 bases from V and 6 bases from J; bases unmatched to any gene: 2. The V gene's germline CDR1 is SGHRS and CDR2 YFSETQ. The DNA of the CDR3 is TGCGCCAGCAGCTTGGCAGGACAGGGTAATTCACCCCTCCACTTT. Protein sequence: CASSLAGQGNSPLHF.

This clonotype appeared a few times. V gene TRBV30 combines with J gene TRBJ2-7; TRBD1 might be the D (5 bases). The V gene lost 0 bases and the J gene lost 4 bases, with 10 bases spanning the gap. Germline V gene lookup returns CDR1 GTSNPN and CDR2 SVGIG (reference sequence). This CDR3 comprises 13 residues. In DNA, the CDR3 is TGTGCCTGGAGTGTAGACACAGGATACGAGCAGTACTTC. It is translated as CAWSVDTGYEQYF.

This CDR3 reads CASSSARHTSTNEKLFF. The CDR3, as DNA: TGTGCCAGCAGCTCGGCCCGACACACGTCAACTAATGAAAAACTGTTTTTT. V is TRBV11-2 and J is TRBJ1-4, with D unresolved. The CDR3 is 17 residues long. V gave up 4 bases and J gave up 0 bases, with 15 bases separating them. Germline-derived CDR1 and CDR2 are SGHAT and FQNNGV.

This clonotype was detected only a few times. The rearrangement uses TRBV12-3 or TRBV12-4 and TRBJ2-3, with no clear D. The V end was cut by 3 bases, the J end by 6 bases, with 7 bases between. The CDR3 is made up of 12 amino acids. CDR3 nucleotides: TGTGCCAGCAGTTTCCTTGAGGATACGCAGTATTTT. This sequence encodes CASSFLEDTQYF.

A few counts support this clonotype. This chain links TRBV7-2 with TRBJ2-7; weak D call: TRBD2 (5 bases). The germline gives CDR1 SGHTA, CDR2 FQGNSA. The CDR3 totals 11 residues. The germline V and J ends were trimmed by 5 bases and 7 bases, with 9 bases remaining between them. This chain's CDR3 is CASSARREQYF. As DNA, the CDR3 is TGTGCCAGCAGCGCTAGGAGGGAGCAGTACTTC.

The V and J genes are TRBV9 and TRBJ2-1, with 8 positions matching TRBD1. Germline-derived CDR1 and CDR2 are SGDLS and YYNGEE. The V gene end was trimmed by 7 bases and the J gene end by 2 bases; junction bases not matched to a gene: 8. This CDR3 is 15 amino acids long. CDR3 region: CASCHGQGAYNEQFF. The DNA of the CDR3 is TGTGCCAGCTGCCACGGACAGGGCGCCTACAATGAGCAGTTCTTC.

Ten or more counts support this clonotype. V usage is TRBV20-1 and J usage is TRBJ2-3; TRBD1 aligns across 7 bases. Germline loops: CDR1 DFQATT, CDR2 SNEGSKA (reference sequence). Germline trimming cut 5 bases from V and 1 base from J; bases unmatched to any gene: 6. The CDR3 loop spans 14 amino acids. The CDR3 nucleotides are TGCAGTGCTGCCTCGGGGACAGGCACAGATACGCAGTATTTT. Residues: CSAASGTGTDTQYF.

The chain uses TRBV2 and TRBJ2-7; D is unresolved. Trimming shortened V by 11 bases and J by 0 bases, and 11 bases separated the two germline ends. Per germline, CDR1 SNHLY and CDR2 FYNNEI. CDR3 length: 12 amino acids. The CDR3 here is CASRVISYEQYF. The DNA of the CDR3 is TGTGCCTCCCGGGTGATCTCCTACGAGCAGTACTTC.

CDR3: CASSLRASGGNNEQFF. For the CDR3, the DNA is TGTGCCAGCAGCTTAAGGGCTAGCGGGGGGAACAATGAGCAGTTCTTC. V usage is TRBV7-3 and J usage is TRBJ2-1; TRBD2 agrees at 11 bases. This CDR3 contains 16 residues. V was clipped by 1 base and J by 5 bases; unmatched bases: 4. The germline V gene encodes CDR1 SGHTA and CDR2 FQGTGA.

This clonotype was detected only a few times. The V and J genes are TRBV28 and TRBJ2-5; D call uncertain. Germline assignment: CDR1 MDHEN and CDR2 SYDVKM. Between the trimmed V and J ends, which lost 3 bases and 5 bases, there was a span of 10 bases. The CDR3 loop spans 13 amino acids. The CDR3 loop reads CASSFLEDETQYF. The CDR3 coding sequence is TGTGCCAGCAGTTTTTTGGAAGATGAGACCCAGTACTTC.

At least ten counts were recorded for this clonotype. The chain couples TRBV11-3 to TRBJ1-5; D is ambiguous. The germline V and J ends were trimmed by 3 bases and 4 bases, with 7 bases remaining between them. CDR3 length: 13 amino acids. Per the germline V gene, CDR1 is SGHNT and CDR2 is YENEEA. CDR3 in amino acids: CASSLGENQPQHF. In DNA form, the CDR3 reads TGTGCCAGCAGCTTGGGAGAAAATCAGCCCCAGCATTTT.

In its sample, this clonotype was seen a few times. CDR3 protein: CASSVAGWVTEAFF. The CDR3 coding sequence is TGTGCCAGCAGCGTAGCAGGGTGGGTAACTGAAGCTTTCTTT. The rearrangement uses TRBV9 and TRBJ1-1, with D maybe TRBD1 (5 bases). Trimming took off 0 bases at V and 5 bases at J, with 11 bases between the two ends. CDR1 and CDR2 from the germline V gene are SGDLS and YYNGEE. The CDR3 is made up of 14 amino acids.

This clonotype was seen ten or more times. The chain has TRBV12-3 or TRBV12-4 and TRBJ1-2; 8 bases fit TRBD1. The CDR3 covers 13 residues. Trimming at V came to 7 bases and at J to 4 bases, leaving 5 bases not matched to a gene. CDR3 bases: TGTGCCAGCACCCGGGACAGGCTCTATGGCTACACCTTC. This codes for CASTRDRLYGYTF.

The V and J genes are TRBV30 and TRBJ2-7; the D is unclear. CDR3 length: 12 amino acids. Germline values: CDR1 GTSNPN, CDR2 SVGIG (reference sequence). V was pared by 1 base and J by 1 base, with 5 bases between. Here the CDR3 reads CAWSEASYEQYF. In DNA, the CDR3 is TGTGCCTGGAGTGAAGCATCCTACGAGCAGTACTTC.

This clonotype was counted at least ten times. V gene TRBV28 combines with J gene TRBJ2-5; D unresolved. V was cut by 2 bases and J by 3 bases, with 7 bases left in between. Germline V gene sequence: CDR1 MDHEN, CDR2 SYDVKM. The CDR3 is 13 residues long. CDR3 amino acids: CASSLGQKETQYF. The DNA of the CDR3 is TGTGCCAGCAGTTTAGGGCAGAAAGAGACCCAGTACTTC.

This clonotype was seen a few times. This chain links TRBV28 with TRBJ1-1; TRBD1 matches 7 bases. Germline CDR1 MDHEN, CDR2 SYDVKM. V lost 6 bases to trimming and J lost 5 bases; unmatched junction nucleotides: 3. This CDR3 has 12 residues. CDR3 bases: TGTGCCAGCAGGGGACAGAGTACTGAAGCTTTCTTT. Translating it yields CASRGQSTEAFF.

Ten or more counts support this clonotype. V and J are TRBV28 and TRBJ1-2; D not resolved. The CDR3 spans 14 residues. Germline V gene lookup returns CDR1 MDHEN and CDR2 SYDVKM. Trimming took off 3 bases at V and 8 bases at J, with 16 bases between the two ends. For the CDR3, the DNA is TGTGCCAGCAGTTTTCCCCCGGCAGGCGGAGGCTACACCTTC. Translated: CASSFPPAGGGYTF.

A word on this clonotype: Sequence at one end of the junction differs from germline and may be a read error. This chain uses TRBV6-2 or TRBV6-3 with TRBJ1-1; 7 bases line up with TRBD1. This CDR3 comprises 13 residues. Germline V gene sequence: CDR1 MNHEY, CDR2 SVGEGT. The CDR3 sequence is CTSSYRGQSRAFF. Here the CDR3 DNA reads TGTACCAGCAGTTACCGGGGACAGAGCCGGGCTTTCTTT.

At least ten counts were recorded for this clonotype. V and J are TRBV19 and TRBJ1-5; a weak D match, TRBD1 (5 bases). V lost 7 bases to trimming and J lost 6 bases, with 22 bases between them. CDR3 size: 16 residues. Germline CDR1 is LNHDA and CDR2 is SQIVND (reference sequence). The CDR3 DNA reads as TGTGCCAGTACCTCTAACACGGGGAGGGGTGGTCAGCCCCAGCATTTT. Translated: CASTSNTGRGGQPQHF. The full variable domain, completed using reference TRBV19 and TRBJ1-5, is DGGITQSPKYLFRKEGQNVTLSCEQNLNHDAMYWYRQDPGQGLRLIYYSQIVNDFQKGDIAEGYSVSREKKESFPLTVTSAQKNPTAFYLCASTSNTGRGGQPQHFGDGTRLSIL.

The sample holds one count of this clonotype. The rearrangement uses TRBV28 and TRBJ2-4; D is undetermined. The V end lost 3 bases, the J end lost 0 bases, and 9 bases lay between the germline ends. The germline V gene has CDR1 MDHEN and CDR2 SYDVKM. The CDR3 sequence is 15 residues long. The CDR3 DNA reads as TGTGCCAGCAGTTTGCTGGACCAAGCCAAAAACATTCAGTACTTC. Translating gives CASSLLDQAKNIQYF.

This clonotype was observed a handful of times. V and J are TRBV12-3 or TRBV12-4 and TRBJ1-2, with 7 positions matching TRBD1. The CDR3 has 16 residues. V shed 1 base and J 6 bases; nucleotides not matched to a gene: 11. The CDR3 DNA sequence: TGTGCCAGCAGTTTAGGACCTTCCGGGACAGCTAATGGCTACACCTTC. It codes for CASSLGPSGTANGYTF.

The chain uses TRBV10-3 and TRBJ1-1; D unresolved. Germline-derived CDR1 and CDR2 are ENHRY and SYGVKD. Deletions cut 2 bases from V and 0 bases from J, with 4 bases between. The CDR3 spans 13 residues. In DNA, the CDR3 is TGTGCCATCAGTGAGAGGGTGAACACTGAAGCTTTCTTT. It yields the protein CAISERVNTEAFF.

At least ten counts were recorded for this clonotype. This CDR3 is CASSKTTTDTQYF. CDR3 DNA: TGTGCCAGCAGTAAAACCACCACAGATACGCAGTATTTT. The chain links TRBV12-3 or TRBV12-4 to TRBJ2-3; D call uncertain. The CDR3 sequence is 13 residues long. Trimming removed 5 bases at V and 2 bases at J, with 8 bases between.